Given below is one T cell receptor beta chain in context. This CDR3 is 15 amino acids long. The data are from a study of blood T cell repertoires in COVID-19. The overall study: Spain, Italy and the United States supplied samples that represented acute and convalescent COVID-19. The cDNA or gDNA used as material had been derived from T cells, B-cell-depleted T cells, or PBMCs.

As handled by the study authors: The assay estimated nucleated cells by amplifying reference gene primers. Here immunoSEQ multiplex PCR was the method, and the copy in TCRdb shows in-frame clones only, minus some. V, J and clone size are taken as reported in that table, and D and trimming were inferred from the DNA itself. Of tens of thousands of clones in the sample, more than 75% were seen once. This chain joins TRBV21-1 and TRBJ1-5; TRBD1, as called in the table, went unchecked against the DNA. TRBV21-1 is annotated as a pseudogene. This TCR was recovered from a man aged 50-60 years with acute or convalescent COVID-19. The sample was peripheral blood. The CDR3 reads CASRNDRGGNQPQHF. CDR3 DNA sequence: TGTGCCAGCAGAAATGACAGGGGCGGCAATCAGCCCCAGCATTTT.